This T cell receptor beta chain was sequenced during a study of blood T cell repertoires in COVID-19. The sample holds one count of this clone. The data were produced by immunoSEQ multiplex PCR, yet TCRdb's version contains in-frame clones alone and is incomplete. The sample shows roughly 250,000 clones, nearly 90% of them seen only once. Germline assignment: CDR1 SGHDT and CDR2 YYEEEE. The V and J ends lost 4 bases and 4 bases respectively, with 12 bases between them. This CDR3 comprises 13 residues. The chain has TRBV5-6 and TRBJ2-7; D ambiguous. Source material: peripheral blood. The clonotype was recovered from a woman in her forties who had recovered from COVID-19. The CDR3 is CASSLNSVYEQYF. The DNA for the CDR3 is TGTGCCAGCAGCCTAAACAGTGTTTACGAGCAGTACTTC.